The 21 T cell receptor beta chains in this list originate from one sample, sequenced in a study of blood T cells in healthy people across ages. For the second PCR, which ran for roughly 6 to 11 cycles, a sample-barcoded 5' primer and a J-beta primer mix were used. TCRdb re-called the 5' RACE reads through MiXCR, storing one row per CDR3 protein. In the table there are around 870,000 distinct CDR3 sequences, under 35% of which are singletons. The sequenced material came from blood. These receptors were collected from an elderly woman in good health.

V is TRBV7-2 and J is TRBJ2-7; 7 bases line up with TRBD1. The last part of the DNA fits TRBJ2-4 better; the J call may be wrong. CDR1 SGHTA and CDR2 FQGNSA come from the germline V gene. The CDR3 covers 14 residues. CDR3 nucleotide sequence: TGTGCCAGCAGCTTAGACGTCGGGGACAGCATTCAGTACTTC. The encoded protein is CASSLDVGDSIQYF.

CDR3 residues: CASSGGVSTNEKLFF. The CDR3 bases are TGTGCCAGCAGCGGGGGCGTATCAACTAATGAAAAACTGTTTTTT. The chain links TRBV5-6 to TRBJ1-4; possible D gene TRBD1, 6 bases. V was trimmed by 4 bases and J by 0 bases, leaving 10 bases between them. The CDR3 runs to 15 residues. Germline CDR1 and CDR2: SGHDT and YYEEEE. The variable domain in full, with the rest retrieved from reference TRBV5-6 and TRBJ1-4, is DAGVTQSPTHLIKTRGQQVTLRCSPKSGHDTVSWYQQALGQGPQFIFQYYEEEERQRGNFPDRFSGHQFPNYSSELNVNALLLGDSALYLCASSGGVSTNEKLFFGSGTQLSVL.

About this clonotype itself: A clone one base away is much larger, so this may be a read error. This sequence joins TRBV15 and TRBJ2-7, with a weak D call TRBD1 (9 bases). This CDR3 comprises 17 residues. Germline V gives CDR1 LNHNV, CDR2 YYDKDF (reference sequence). This chain's CDR3 is CATSRDRGGQGSYERYF. In DNA form, the CDR3 reads TGTGCCACCAGCAGAGATCGGGGGGGACAGGGCTCCTACGAGCGGTACTTC.

This clonotype was observed at least ten times. V gene TRBV7-2 combines with J gene TRBJ2-1, with D maybe TRBD2 (6 bases). CDR3 length equals 15 residues. Germline V gene lookup returns CDR1 SGHTA and CDR2 FQGNSA. V was pared by 1 base and J by 2 bases, with 9 bases between. The CDR3 is CASSLGRGTYNEQFF. The CDR3 nucleotides are TGTGCCAGCAGCTTAGGGCGGGGAACCTACAATGAGCAGTTCTTC.

This clonotype was detected many times. The chain carries TRBV29-1 and TRBJ1-2; a weak D match, TRBD1 (5 bases). The germline V and J ends were trimmed by 6 bases and 2 bases, with 10 bases remaining between them. Germline V CDR1 and CDR2: SQVTM, ANQGSEA. The CDR3 sequence is 12 residues long. This CDR3 is CSVGRQNYGYTF. As DNA, the CDR3 is TGCAGCGTGGGTCGACAGAACTATGGCTACACCTTC.

Concerning this clonotype itself: Possible read error: a much larger clone is one base away. CDR3: CASSFSGGPWDEQYF. The CDR3 bases are TGTGCCAGCAGCTTTTCGGGGGGGCCATGGGATGAGCAGTACTTC. V is TRBV7-7 and J is TRBJ2-7; TRBD2 matches at 8 bases. Germline CDR1 SSHAT, CDR2 FNYEAQ (reference sequence). V trimming: 3 bases; J trimming: 7 bases; junction bases outside the gene matches: 11. CDR3 length equals 15 residues.

This clonotype was seen at least ten times. The chain combines TRBV7-2 with TRBJ1-5; 8 bases align to TRBD1. The CDR3 totals 14 residues. Trimming took 4 bases from V and 6 from J; bases not matched to a gene: 5. Germline V gives CDR1 SGHTA, CDR2 FQGNSA. This chain's CDR3 is CASSYDRGGQPQHF. The CDR3 DNA reads TGTGCCAGCAGCTACGACAGGGGAGGTCAGCCCCAGCATTTT.

This clonotype was recorded once. The rearrangement links TRBV28 to TRBJ2-7, with D perhaps matching TRBD2 (5 bases). This CDR3 is 14 amino acids long. Trimming took off 2 bases at V and 5 bases at J, with 13 bases between the two ends. CDR1 is MDHEN, CDR2 SYDVKM, per germline. CDR3 in DNA: TGTGCCAGCAGTTTAAAACTCCTGAGGGACGAGCAGTACTTC. The encoded protein is CASSLKLLRDEQYF.

This clonotype was detected once. This sequence joins TRBV27 and TRBJ2-1, with 11 bases fitting TRBD2. Germline V gene data show CDR1 as MNHEY and CDR2 as SMNVEV (reference sequence). Trimming cost V 3 bases and J 2 bases; bases outside gene matches: 3. This CDR3 has 16 residues. CDR3: CASSFASGGPYNEQFF. The CDR3 coding sequence is TGTGCCAGCAGTTTCGCTAGCGGGGGGCCCTACAATGAGCAGTTCTTC.

As regards this clonotype: Being one base from a much bigger clone, this may be a read error. The rearrangement joins TRBV30 to TRBJ2-7; 7 nucleotides line up with TRBD1. V was clipped by 5 bases and J by 0 bases; unmatched bases: 7. Per germline, CDR1 GTSNPN and CDR2 SVGIG (reference sequence). This CDR3 is 14 amino acids long. The CDR3 here is CAWCEGGISYEQYF. In DNA, the CDR3 is TGTGCCTGGTGTGAAGGGGGCATCTCCTACGAGCAGTACTTC. The whole variable domain, filled in from reference TRBV30 and TRBJ2-7, reads SQTIHQWPATLVQPVGSPLSLECTVEGTSNPNLYWYRQAAGRGLQLLFYSVGIGQISSEVPQNLSASRPQDRQFILSSKKLLLSDSGFYLCAWCEGGISYEQYFGPGTRLTVT.

This clonotype was seen ten or more times. V and J are TRBV6-5 and TRBJ2-5; D tentatively reads TRBD1 or TRBD2 (5 bases each). CDR1 and CDR2 (germline): MNHEY, SVGAGI. Trimming took 4 bases from V and 7 from J, leaving 13 bases between them. CDR3 size: 13 residues. The CDR3 DNA sequence: TGTGCCAGCAGTTCTCCGGGGCTTGGGACCCAGTACTTC. Protein product: CASSSPGLGTQYF.

The gene calls are TRBV14 and TRBJ1-2, with TRBD1 as a possible D gene (5 bases). The CDR3 is 17 amino acids. Germline V lookup: CDR1 SGHDN, CDR2 FVKESK. V shed 4 bases and J shed 8 bases, with 26 bases lying between them. Written as DNA, the CDR3 is TGTGCCAGCAGCCTATTACGGGGGGAGGTAATAAGAGAAGGCTACACCTTC. As protein: CASSLLRGEVIREGYTF.

This chain uses TRBV20-1 with TRBJ1-2; 7 bases are shared with TRBD1. Germline lookup yields CDR1 DFQATT and CDR2 SNEGSKA (reference sequence). Trimming cost V 3 bases and J 7 bases; bases outside gene matches: 14. The CDR3 consists of 15 residues. The CDR3 region has the DNA TGCAGTGCTAGGTTCACAGGGGATTTGACTCGTGGCTACACCTTC. Translating gives CSARFTGDLTRGYTF.

This clonotype came up a few times. This chain connects TRBV7-9 to TRBJ1-1; TRBD1 is a possible D gene (6 bases). This CDR3 is built from 15 residues. V shed 5 bases and J shed 1 base, with 14 bases lying between them. The germline V gene has CDR1 SEHNR and CDR2 FQNEAQ (reference sequence). CDR3 nucleotides: TGTGCCAGCAGCGCCCTGACAGGCGGGAACACTGAAGCTTTCTTT. The encoded protein is CASSALTGGNTEAFF.

A remark on this clonotype: This may come from a read error, since a much larger clone is one base off. The rearrangement links TRBV7-2 to TRBJ1-5, with 7 positions matching TRBD1. Per germline, CDR1 SGHTA and CDR2 FQGNSA. J was trimmed by 6 bases and V by 3 bases; bases with no gene match: 11. The CDR3 spans 16 residues. The CDR3 here is CASSFAGQVGGQPQHF. The CDR3, as DNA: TGTGCCAGCAGCTTTGCCGGACAGGTCGGAGGTCAGCCCCAGCATTTT.

In its sample, this clonotype was seen a few times. V gene TRBV6-6 combines with J gene TRBJ2-3, with D unresolved. This CDR3 has 11 residues. Trimming pared 8 bases from V and 3 bases from J, leaving 6 bases between. CDR1 and CDR2 from the germline V gene are MNHNY and SVGAGI (reference sequence). CDR3 in amino acids: CASGWTDTQYF. The CDR3 DNA sequence: TGTGCCAGCGGTTGGACAGATACGCAGTATTTT.

This clonotype was seen a few times. CDR3 amino acids: CASSVAVGNTGELFF. CDR3 DNA sequence: TGTGCCAGCAGCGTAGCTGTGGGGAACACCGGGGAGCTGTTTTTT. The chain joins TRBV27 to TRBJ2-2; no clear D gene. The CDR3 is made up of 15 amino acids. Looked up from germline, CDR1 is MNHEY and CDR2 is SMNVEV (reference sequence). V was trimmed by 6 bases and J by 1 base, leaving 12 bases between them.

In the case of this clonotype: This may come from a read error, since a much larger clone is one base off. The rearrangement joins TRBV4-3 to TRBJ1-2; TRBD1 matches 7 bases. The CDR3 is made up of 14 amino acids. The V and J ends lost 4 bases and 4 bases, in that order; junction bases with no gene match: 6. The V gene's germline CDR1 is LGHNA and CDR2 YSLEER. The chain's CDR3 is CASSPQRQGYGYTF. The CDR3 DNA reads TGCGCCAGCAGCCCCCAGCGACAGGGCTATGGCTACACCTTC.

This clonotype was observed many times. J is TRBJ2-5 and V is TRBV12-3 or TRBV12-4; 8 bases are a match to TRBD1. The CDR3 sequence is 16 residues long. The junction had 16 bases not matched to a gene; V was cut back by 6 bases and J by 7 bases. The CDR3 sequence: CASSLGQGPMSGTQYF. DNA of the CDR3: TGTGCCAGCAGCCTCGGACAGGGCCCCATGAGTGGGACCCAGTACTTC.

This clonotype was recorded many times. The chain is built from TRBV3-1 and TRBJ2-5, with 7 bases identical to TRBD1. The V gene's germline CDR1 is LGHDT and CDR2 YNNKEL (reference sequence). With V trimmed by 1 base and J by 11 bases, 4 bases remained unmatched. The CDR3 extends over 12 amino acids. In nucleotides, the CDR3 is TGTGCCAGCAGCCAAGGGCAGGGGGAACAGTACTTC. This encodes CASSQGQGEQYF.

The rearrangement uses TRBV6-5 and TRBJ1-1; D unclear. The CDR3 has 12 residues. Deletions cut 6 bases from V and 11 bases from J, with 16 bases between. Germline CDR1 and CDR2: MNHEY and SVGAGI. The CDR3 reads CASSPDGARAFF. In DNA form, the CDR3 reads TGTGCCAGCAGCCCGGACGGTGCGCGTGCTTTCTTT.